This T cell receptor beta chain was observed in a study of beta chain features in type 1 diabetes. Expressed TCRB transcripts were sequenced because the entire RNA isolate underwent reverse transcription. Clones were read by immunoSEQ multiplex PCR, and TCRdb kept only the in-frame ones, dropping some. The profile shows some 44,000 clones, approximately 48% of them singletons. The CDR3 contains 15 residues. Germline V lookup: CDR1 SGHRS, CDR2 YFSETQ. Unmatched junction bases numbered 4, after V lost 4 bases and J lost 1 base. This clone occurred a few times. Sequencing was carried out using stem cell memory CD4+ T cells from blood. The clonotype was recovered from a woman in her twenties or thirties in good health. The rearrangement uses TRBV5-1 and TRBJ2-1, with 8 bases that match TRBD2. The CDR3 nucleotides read TGCGCCAGCAGCCGTAGACTAGCGTCCTACAATGAGCAGTTCTTC. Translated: CASSRRLASYNEQFF. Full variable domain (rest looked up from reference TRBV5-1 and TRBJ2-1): KAGVTQTPRYLIKTRGQQVTLSCSPISGHRSVSWYQQTPGQGLQFLFEYFSETQRNKGNFPGRFSGRQFSNSRSEMNVSTLELGDSALYLCASSRRLASYNEQFFGPGTRLTVL.